The T cell receptor (beta chain) described here comes from a study of T cell responses to AZD1222 COVID-19 vaccine. Findings and caveats of the study: Only six people who got AZD1222 tested seropositive at baseline. Unmutated variant regions are reportedly targeted by nearly half of spike-specific TCRs. Clonal diversity may have been underestimated in mostly white British donors.

Of note for this clone: What it recognizes is unknown.

Trimming took 7 bases from V and 3 from J; bases not matched to a gene: 7. Germline V gives CDR1 SGHRS, CDR2 YFSETQ. This CDR3 has 14 residues. Repertoires were generated with immunoSEQ multiplex PCR, while TCRdb's copy carries only in-frame clones and drops some. Of around 84,000 clones listed, over 75% are singletons. The receptor's source is an adult in good health. Sequences were derived from peripheral blood, sampled on day 0 of AZD1222 vaccination. This sequence joins TRBV5-1 and TRBJ2-7, with 10 bases that match TRBD1. This CDR3 is CASGTGTGVYEQYF. CDR3 DNA sequence: TGCGCCAGCGGAACCGGGACAGGGGTCTACGAGCAGTACTTC.